The source of this TCR beta chain is a study of beta chain features in type 1 diabetes. Regarding the study as a whole: When Type 1 diabetes patients were examined, their TCRB CDR3s proved moderately but significantly shorter in all four CD4+ subsets.

Notes on this clone: Its antigen remains unidentified.

One heparinised blood draw, averaging approximately 0.11 L, came from each donor. Reverse transcription of all isolated RNA meant that expressed TCRB transcripts were sequenced. The table came from immunoSEQ multiplex PCR; TCRdb's copy has only in-frame clones and leaves some out. This table holds around 180,000 clones, over 6% found once. The length of the CDR3 is 13 residues. Germline V gives CDR1 LNHNV, CDR2 YYDKDF (reference sequence). Trimming left V 0 bases short and J 3 bases short, with 5 bases between. The receptor comes from a man in his late teens or twenties with type 1 diabetes. The sequenced sample consisted of central memory CD4+ T cells from blood. This chain uses TRBV15 with TRBJ1-2; a possible D gene is TRBD1 (5 bases). In DNA, the CDR3 is TGTGCCACCAGCAGAGACAGGGACTATGGCTACACCTTC. Translating gives CATSRDRDYGYTF.